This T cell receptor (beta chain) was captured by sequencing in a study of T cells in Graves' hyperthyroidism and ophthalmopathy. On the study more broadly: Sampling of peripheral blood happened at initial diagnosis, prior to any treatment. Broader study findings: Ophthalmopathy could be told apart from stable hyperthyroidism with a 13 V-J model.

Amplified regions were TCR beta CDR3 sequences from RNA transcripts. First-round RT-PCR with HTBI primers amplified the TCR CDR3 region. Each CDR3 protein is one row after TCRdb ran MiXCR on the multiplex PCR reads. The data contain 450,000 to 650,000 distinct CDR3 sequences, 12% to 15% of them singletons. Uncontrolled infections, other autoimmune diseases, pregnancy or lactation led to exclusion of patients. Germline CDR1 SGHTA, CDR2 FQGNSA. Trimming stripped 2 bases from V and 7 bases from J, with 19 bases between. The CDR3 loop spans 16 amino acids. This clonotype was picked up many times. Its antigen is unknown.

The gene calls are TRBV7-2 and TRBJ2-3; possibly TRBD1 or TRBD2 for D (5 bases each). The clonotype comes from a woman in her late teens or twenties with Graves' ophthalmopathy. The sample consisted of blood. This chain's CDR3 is CASSLRYRTGANTQYF. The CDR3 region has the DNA TGTGCCAGCAGCTTAAGGTATAGGACTGGGGCGAATACGCAGTATTTT.